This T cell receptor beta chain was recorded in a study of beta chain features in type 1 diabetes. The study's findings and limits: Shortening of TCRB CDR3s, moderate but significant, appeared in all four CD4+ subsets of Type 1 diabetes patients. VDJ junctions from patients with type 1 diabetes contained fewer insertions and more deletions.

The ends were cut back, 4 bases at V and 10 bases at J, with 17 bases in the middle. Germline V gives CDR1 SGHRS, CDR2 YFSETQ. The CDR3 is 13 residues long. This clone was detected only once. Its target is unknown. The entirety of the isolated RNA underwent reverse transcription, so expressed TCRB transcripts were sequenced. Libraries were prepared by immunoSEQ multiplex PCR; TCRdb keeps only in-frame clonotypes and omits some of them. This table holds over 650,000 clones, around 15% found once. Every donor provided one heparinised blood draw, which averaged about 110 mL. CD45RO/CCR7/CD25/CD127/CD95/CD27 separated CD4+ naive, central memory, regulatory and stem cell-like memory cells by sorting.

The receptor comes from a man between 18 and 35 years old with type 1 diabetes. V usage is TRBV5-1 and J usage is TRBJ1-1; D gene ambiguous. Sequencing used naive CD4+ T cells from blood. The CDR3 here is CASSEQPRRSAFF. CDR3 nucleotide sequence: TGCGCCAGCAGCGAACAGCCGAGGCGGTCAGCTTTCTTT. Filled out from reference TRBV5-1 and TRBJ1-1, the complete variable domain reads KAGVTQTPRYLIKTRGQQVTLSCSPISGHRSVSWYQQTPGQGLQFLFEYFSETQRNKGNFPGRFSGRQFSNSRSEMNVSTLELGDSALYLCASSEQPRRSAFFGQGTRLTVV.